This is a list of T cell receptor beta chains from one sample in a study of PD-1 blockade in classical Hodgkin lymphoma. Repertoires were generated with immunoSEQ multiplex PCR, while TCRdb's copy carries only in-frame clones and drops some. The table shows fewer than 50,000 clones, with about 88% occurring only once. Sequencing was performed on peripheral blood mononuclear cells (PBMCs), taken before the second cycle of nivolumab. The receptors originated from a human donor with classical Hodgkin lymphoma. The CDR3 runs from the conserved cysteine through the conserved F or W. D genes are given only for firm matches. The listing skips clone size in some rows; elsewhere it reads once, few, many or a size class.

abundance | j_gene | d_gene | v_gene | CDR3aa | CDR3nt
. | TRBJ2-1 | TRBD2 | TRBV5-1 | CASSHRTSGYNEQFF | TGCGCCAGCAGCCATCGGACTAGCGGTTACAATGAGCAGTTCTTC
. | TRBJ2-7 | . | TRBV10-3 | CAIRESSSFEQYF | TGTGCCATCAGGGAGAGCTCGTCCTTCGAGCAGTACTTC
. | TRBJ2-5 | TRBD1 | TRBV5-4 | CASSLERQGLGQETQYF | TGTGCCAGCAGCCTAGAAAGACAGGGATTGGGACAAGAGACCCAGTACTTC
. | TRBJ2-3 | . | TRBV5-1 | CASSLVGPTRPDTQYF | TGCGCCAGCAGCTTGGTGGGACCCACCCGCCCAGATACGCAGTATTTT
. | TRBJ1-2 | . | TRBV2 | CASSAGRLGYTF | TGTGCCAGCAGTGCGGGAAGGTTAGGCTACACCTTC
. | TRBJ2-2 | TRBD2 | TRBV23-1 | CASRFEREGPGTGELFF | TGCGCCAGCAGATTCGAGCGGGAGGGGCCGGGAACCGGGGAGCTGTTTTTT
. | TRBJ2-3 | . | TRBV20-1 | CSAGGQGTQYF | TGCAGTGCTGGGGGGCAGGGGACGCAGTATTTT
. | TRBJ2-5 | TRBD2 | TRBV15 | CATSRVRLAGETQYF | TGTGCCACCAGCAGAGTCAGACTAGCGGGAGAGACCCAGTACTTC
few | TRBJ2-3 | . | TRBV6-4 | CASSEGRAPTDTQYF | TGTGCCAGCAGTGAGGGCAGGGCCCCCACAGATACGCAGTATTTT
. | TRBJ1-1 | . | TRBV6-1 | CASSAHRGFEAFF | TGTGCCAGCAGTGCCCACCGCGGGTTTGAAGCTTTCTTT
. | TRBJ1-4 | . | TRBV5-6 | CASSLSDRILNEKLFF | TGTGCCAGCAGCCTCTCAGACAGGATTCTTAATGAAAAACTGTTTTTT
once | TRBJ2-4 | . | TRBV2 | CASTVAKNIQYF | TGTGCCAGCACAGTAGCCAAAAACATTCAGTACTTC
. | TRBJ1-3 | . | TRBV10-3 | CATHPDSSGNTIYF | TGTGCCACCCATCCCGACAGCTCTGGAAACACCATATATTTT
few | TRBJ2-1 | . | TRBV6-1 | CASTHGGTYNEQFF | TGTGCCAGCACCCATGGGGGGACCTACAATGAGCAGTTCTTC
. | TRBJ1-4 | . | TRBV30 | CAWSMCLKSPRATNEKLFF | TGTGCCTGGAGTATGTGCTTAAAGTCTCCCCGCGCAACTAATGAAAAACTGTTTTTT
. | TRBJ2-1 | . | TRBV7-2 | CASSLEFEAVRHNEQFF | TGTGCCAGCAGCTTAGAGTTCGAGGCGGTACGTCACAATGAGCAGTTCTTC
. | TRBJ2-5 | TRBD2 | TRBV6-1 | CASSATSGRFETQYF | TGTGCCAGCAGTGCGACTAGCGGGAGATTCGAGACCCAGTACTTC
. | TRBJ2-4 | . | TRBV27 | CASMGRDNKNIQYF | TGTGCCAGCATGGGGAGAGACAACAAAAACATTCAGTACTTC
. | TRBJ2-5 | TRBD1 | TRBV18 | CASQPTRTGGGETQYF | TGTGCCAGCCAACCTACCCGGACAGGGGGCGGGGAGACCCAGTACTTC
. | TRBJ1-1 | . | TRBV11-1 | CASSLRKNRGRTEAFF | TGTGCCAGCAGCTTAAGAAAAAACAGAGGGAGGACTGAAGCTTTCTTT
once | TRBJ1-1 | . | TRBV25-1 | CASSRVNTEAFF | TGTGCCAGTAGCAGGGTGAACACTGAAGCTTTCTTT
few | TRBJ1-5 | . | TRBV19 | CASSKGYWSSGNQPQHF | TGTGCCAGTAGTAAGGGGTATTGGTCATCTGGCAATCAGCCCCAGCATTTT
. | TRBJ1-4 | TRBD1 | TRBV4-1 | CATTQGGEEKLFF | TGCGCCACCACACAGGGGGGTGAAGAAAAACTGTTTTTT